The entry below describes one T cell receptor beta chain. The antigen remains undetermined. This CDR3 contains 14 residues. CDR1 SNHLY and CDR2 FYNNEI come from the germline V gene. The V end was cut by 4 bases, the J end by 6 bases, with 15 bases between. MiXCR was run by TCRdb on the reads, yielding one entry per CDR3 protein. In the table there are 270,000 or so distinct CDR3 sequences, approximately 17% of which are singletons. These data are taken from a study of T cell repertoires in cytomegalovirus infection. Study-wide points: There were HLA-C-restricted CMV-specific TCR beta clonotypes dominating the ex vivo response.

Sequencing was done on a sample of CD8+ T cells from PBMCs. The chain recombines TRBV2 with TRBJ1-1, with TRBD1 as a possible D gene (5 bases). This sequence was found in a human donor in good health (CMV status not recorded). Some clones in this sample may be carry-over from other donors' samples. The DNA of the CDR3 is TGTGCCAGCAGTGGGGGACTAGTCTACGCTGAAGCTTTCTTT. Its protein is CASSGGLVYAEAFF.